The source of this TCR beta chain is a study of blood T cell repertoires in COVID-19. Study members were between about 18 and 95 years old and lived in approximately 25 US regions. Assignments of participants to cohorts depended upon their own reported clinical history. Resolution of symptoms, clearance, or two negative PCRs was present in recovered Cohort 3 donors. Using immunoSEQ multiplex PCR, the repertoire was profiled, and TCRdb retains in-frame clones only, with some absent. The sample comprises around 450,000 clones, 80% to 95% of which are singletons, and about 0.6% rests with the top ten. CDR3 length: 15 amino acids. Germline V gives CDR1 SGDLS, CDR2 YYNGEE. The V end lost 0 bases, the J end lost 4 bases, and 11 bases lay between the germline ends.

The rearrangement uses TRBV9 and TRBJ1-3; D gene unclear. The TCR comes from a man between 18 and 29 years old who had recovered from COVID-19. The sample taken for sequencing was PBMCs or T cells enriched from blood (not recorded which). The CDR3 here is CASSVGGVTGNTIYF. CDR3 in DNA: TGTGCCAGCAGCGTAGGCGGGGTTACGGGAAACACCATATATTTT.